This T cell receptor (beta chain) was identified in a study of T cell responses to AZD1222 COVID-19 vaccine. Study-wide results and limits: Mapped onto spike, vaccine-associated CD4 TCRs spanned it and were dominant at 160-218 and 743-854.

As concerns this clone: Its antigen is currently unknown.

There are 14 residues in the CDR3. The germline gives CDR1 SGHAT, CDR2 FQNNGV. Trimming shortened V by 5 bases and J by 7 bases, and 17 bases separated the two germline ends. Repertoires were generated with immunoSEQ multiplex PCR, while TCRdb's copy carries only in-frame clones and drops some. The sample lists 95,000 to 100,000 clones, about 86% occurring once. The receptor was isolated from an adult in good health. This sample comprised peripheral blood, obtained on day 0 of AZD1222 vaccination. The chain joins TRBV11-2 to TRBJ1-1, with D perhaps matching TRBD1 (6 bases). CDR3 nucleotides: TGTGCCAGCAGCCCAGACGGGGGGGGCAGTGAAGCTTTCTTT. Protein: CASSPDGGGSEAFF.